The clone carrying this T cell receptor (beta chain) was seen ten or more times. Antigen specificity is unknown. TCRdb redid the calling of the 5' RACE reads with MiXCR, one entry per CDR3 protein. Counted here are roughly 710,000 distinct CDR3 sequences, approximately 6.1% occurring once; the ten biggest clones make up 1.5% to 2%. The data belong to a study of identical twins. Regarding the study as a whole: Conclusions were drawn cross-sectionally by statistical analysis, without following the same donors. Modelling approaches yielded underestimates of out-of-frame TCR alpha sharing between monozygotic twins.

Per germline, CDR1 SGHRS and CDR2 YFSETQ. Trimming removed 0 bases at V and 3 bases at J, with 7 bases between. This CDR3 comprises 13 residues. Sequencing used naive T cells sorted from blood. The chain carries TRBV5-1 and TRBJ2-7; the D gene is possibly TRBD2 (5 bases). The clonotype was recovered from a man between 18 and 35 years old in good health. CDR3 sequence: CASSLGGNYEQYV. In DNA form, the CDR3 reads TGCGCCAGCAGCTTGGGAGGGAACTACGAGCAGTACGTC.